This TCR beta chain was observed in a study of T cell repertoires in breast cancer. The germline gives CDR1 SNHLY, CDR2 FYNNEI. This CDR3 comprises 14 residues. Trimming cost V 7 bases and J 8 bases; bases outside gene matches: 8. The expanded emulsion RT-PCR method captured paired alpha and beta chains from CD8+ T cells. CD8+ T cells were positively selected and incubated overnight in roughly 10 IU/mL IL-2. Unpaired genes were suppressed by blocking oligonucleotides during a second nested PCR. One entry per CDR3 protein, called by TCRdb with MiXCR from the emulsion pairing reads. The sample lists approximately 37,000 distinct CDR3 sequences, less than 55% occurring once.

Sequences were obtained from CD8+ T cells. This TCR came from a pool of human donors with breast cancer or a healthy control (not recorded which). J is TRBJ2-3 and V is TRBV2, with 11 bases matching TRBD2. CDR3 in DNA: TGTGCCAGCAATCCACTAGCGGGAGTAGGTACGCAGTATTTT. It codes for CASNPLAGVGTQYF.